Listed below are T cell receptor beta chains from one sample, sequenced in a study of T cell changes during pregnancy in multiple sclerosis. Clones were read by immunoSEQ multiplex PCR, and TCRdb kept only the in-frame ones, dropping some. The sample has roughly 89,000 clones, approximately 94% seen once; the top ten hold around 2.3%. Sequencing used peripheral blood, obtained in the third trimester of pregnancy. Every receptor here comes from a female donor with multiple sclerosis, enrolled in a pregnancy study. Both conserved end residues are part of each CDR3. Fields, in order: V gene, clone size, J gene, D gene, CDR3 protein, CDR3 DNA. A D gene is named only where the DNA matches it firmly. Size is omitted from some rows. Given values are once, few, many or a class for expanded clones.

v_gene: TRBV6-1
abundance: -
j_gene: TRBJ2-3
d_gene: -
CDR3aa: CASSEAVTRRTDTQYF
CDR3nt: TGTGCCAGCAGTGAAGCCGTAACTCGCCGCACAGATACGCAGTATTTT

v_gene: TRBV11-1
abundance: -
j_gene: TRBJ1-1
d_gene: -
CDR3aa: CASTGDTEAFF
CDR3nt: TGTGCCAGCACTGGAGACACTGAAGCTTTCTTT

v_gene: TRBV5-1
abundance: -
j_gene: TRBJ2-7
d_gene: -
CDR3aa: CASSPRDTPYEQYF
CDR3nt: TGCGCCAGTAGCCCAAGGGACACTCCCTACGAGCAGTACTTC

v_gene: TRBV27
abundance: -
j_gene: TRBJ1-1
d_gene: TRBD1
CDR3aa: CASSLATGGPKTEAFF
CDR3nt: TGTGCCAGCAGTTTAGCTACAGGGGGTCCCAAAACTGAAGCTTTCTTT

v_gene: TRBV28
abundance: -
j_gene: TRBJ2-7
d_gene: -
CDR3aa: CASSPSGSSYEQYF
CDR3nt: TGTGCCAGCAGCCCAAGCGGGTCCTCCTACGAGCAGTACTTC

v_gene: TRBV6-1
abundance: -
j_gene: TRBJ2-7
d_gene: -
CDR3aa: CASSGGQWPYEQYF
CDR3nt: TGTGCCAGCAGTGGCGGGCAGTGGCCCTACGAGCAGTACTTC

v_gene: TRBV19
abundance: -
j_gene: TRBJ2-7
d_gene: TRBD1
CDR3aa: CASSIGGGSYEQYF
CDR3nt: TGTGCCAGTAGTATAGGAGGGGGCAGCTACGAGCAGTACTTC

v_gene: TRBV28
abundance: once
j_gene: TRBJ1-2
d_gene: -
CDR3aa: CASSSDSLYGYTF
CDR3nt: TGTGCCAGCAGTTCTGACAGCCTCTATGGCTACACCTTC

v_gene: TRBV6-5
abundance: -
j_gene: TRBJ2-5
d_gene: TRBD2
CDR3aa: CASSYSGLARQETQYF
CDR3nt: TGTGCCAGCAGTTACTCCGGACTAGCCCGCCAAGAGACCCAGTACTTC

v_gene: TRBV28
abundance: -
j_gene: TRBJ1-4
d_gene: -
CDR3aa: CASSSLNEKLFF
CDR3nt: TGTGCCAGCAGTTCCCTTAATGAAAAACTGTTTTTT

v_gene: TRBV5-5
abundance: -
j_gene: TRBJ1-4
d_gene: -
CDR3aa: CASSLARVGREKLFF
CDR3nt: TGTGCCAGCAGCTTGGCCAGGGTTGGTCGGGAAAAACTGTTTTTT

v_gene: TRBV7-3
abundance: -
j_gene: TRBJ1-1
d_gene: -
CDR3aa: CASSLSGRGTEAFF
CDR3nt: TGTGCCAGCAGCTTAAGCGGCAGGGGCACTGAAGCTTTCTTT

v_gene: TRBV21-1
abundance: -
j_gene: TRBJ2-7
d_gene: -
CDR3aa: CASSILGTRRSKQYF
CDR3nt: TGTGCCAGCAGCATACTAGGGACACGAAGGTCCAAGCAGTACTTC

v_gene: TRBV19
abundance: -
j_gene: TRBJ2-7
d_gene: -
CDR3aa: CASSTTGSYGSEQYF
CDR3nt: TGTGCCAGTAGTACCACAGGGTCCTACGGTAGCGAGCAGTACTTC

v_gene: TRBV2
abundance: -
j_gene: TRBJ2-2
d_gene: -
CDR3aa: CASSAQGTNTGELFF
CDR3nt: TGTGCCAGCAGTGCCCAGGGGACGAACACCGGGGAGCTGTTTTTT

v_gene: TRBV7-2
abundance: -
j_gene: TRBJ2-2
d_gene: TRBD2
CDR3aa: CASSVRPSGTGELFF
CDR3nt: TGTGCCAGCAGCGTTCGGCCTAGCGGCACCGGGGAGCTGTTTTTT

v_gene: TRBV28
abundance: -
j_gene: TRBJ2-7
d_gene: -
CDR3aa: CASSGVVPYEQYF
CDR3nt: TGTGCCAGCAGCGGGGTCGTACCCTACGAGCAGTACTTC

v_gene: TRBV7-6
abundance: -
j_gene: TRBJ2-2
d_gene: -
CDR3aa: CASSLELTGELFF
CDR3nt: TGTGCCAGCAGCTTAGAGCTCACCGGGGAGCTGTTTTTT

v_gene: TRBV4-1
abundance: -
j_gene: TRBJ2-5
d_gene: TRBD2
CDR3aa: CASSHLSSGSSVWETQYF
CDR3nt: TGCGCCAGCAGCCATCTATCTAGCGGGAGTTCGGTATGGGAGACCCAGTACTTC

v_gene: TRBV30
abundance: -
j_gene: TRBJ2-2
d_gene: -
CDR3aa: CAWSPRRTGELFF
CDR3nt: TGTGCCTGGAGTCCCCGCAGGACCGGGGAGCTGTTTTTT

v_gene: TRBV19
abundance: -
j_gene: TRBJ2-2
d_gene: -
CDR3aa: CASHEQGNTGELFF
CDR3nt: TGTGCCAGTCACGAGCAGGGGAACACCGGGGAGCTGTTTTTT

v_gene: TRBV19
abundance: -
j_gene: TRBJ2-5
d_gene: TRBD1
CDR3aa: CASSSDRAWETQYF
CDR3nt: TGTGCCAGTAGTTCGGACAGGGCTTGGGAAACCCAGTACTTC

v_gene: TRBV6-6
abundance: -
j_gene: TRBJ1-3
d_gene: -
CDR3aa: CASSPTGGNTIYF
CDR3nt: TGTGCCAGCAGTCCGACAGGAGGAAACACCATATATTTT